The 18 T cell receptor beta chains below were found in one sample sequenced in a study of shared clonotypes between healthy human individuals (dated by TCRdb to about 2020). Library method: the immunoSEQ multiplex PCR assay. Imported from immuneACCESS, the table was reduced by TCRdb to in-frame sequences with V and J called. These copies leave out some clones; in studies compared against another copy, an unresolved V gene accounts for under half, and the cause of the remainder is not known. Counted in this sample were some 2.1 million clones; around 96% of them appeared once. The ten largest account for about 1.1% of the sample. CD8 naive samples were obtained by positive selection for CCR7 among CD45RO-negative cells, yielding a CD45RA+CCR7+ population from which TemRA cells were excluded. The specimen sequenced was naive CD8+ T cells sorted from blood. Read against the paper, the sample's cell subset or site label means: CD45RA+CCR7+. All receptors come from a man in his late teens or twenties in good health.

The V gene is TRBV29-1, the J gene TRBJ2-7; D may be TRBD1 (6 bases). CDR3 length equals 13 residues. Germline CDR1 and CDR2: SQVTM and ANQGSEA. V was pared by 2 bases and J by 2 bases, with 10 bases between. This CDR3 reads CSVETGTPYEQYF. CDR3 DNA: TGCAGCGTTGAAACAGGGACCCCCTACGAGCAGTACTTC.

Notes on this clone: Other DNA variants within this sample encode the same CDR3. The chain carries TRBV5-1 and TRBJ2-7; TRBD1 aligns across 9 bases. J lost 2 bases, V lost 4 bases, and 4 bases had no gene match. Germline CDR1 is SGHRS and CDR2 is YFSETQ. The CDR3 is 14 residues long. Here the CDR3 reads CASSPRQGAYEQYF. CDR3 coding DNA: TGCGCCAGCAGCCCCCGACAGGGGGCCTACGAGCAGTACTTC.

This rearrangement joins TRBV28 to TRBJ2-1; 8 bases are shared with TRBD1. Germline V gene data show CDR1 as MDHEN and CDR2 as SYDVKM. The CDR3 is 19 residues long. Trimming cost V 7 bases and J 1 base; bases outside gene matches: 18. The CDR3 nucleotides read TGTGCCAGCACCGGTGGACAGGGCGGCTTCCTTAGGTCCTACAATGAGCAGTTCTTC. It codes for CASTGGQGGFLRSYNEQFF.

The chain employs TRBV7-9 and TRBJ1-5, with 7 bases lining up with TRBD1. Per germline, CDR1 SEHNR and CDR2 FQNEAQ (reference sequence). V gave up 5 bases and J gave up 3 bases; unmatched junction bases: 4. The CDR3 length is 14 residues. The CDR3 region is CASSRGQFNQPQHF. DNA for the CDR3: TGTGCCAGCAGCCGGGGACAGTTCAATCAGCCCCAGCATTTT.

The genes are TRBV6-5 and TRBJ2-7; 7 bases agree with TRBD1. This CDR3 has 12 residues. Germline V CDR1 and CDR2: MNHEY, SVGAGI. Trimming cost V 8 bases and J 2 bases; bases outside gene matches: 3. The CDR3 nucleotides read TGTGCCAGCCGGGACAGTGCCTACGAGCAGTACTTC. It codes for CASRDSAYEQYF.

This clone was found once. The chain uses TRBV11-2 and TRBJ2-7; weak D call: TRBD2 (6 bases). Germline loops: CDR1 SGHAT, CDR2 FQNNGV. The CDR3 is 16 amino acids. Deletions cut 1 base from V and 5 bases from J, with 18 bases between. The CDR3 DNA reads TGTGCCAGCAGCTTAGCCGGACTACCCTCGGTCGACGAGCAGTACTTC. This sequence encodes CASSLAGLPSVDEQYF.

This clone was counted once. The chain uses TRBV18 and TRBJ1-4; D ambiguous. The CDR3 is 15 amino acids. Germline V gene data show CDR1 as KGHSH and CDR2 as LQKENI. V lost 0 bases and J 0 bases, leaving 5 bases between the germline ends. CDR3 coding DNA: TGTGCCAGCTCACCACCCATATCAACTAATGAAAAACTGTTTTTT. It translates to CASSPPISTNEKLFF.

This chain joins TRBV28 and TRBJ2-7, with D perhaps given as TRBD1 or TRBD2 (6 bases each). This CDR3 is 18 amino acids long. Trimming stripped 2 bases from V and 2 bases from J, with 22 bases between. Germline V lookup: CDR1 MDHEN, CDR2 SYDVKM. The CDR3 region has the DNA TGTGCCAGCAGTTTAAGGGGGTGGTGGAGGGACGGGGCCTACGAGCAGTACTTC. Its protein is CASSLRGWWRDGAYEQYF.

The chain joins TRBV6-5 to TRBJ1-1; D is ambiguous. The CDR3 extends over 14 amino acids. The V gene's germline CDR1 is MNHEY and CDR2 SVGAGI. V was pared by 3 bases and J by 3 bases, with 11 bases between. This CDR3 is CASSYRGEDTEAFF. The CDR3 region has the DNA TGTGCCAGCAGTTATCGGGGTGAGGACACTGAAGCTTTCTTT.

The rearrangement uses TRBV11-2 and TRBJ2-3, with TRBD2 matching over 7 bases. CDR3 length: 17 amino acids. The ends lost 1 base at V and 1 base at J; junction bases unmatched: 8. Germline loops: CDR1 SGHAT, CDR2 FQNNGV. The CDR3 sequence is CASSLGSLGLRTDTQYF. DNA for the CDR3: TGTGCCAGCAGCTTAGGGAGTCTGGGACTACGCACAGATACGCAGTATTTT.

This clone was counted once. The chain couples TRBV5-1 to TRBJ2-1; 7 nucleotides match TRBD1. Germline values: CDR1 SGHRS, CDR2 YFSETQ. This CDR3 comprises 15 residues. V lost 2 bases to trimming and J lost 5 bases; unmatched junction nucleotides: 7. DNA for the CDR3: TGCGCCAGCAGCTTAATTAGGGACAGTAACAATGAGCAGTTCTTC. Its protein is CASSLIRDSNNEQFF.

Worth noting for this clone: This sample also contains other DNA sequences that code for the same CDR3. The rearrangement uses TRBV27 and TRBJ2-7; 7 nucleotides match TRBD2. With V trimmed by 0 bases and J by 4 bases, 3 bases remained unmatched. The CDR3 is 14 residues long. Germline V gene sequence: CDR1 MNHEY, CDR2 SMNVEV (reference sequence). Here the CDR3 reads CASSLSSGGYEQYF. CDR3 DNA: TGTGCCAGCAGTTTATCATCCGGGGGGTACGAGCAGTACTTC.

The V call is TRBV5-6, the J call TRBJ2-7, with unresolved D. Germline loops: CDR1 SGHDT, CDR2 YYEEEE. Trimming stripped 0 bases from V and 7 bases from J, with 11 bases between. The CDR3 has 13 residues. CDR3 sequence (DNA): TGTGCCAGCAGCTTGGGGGTCACCGGGGAGCAGTACTTC. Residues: CASSLGVTGEQYF.

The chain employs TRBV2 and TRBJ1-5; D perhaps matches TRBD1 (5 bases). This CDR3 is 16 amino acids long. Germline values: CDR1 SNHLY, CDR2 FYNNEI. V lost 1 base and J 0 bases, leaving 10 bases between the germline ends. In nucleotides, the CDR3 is TGTGCCAGCAGTGAAGGCAGGGTCTATAGCAATCAGCCCCAGCATTTT. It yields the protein CASSEGRVYSNQPQHF.

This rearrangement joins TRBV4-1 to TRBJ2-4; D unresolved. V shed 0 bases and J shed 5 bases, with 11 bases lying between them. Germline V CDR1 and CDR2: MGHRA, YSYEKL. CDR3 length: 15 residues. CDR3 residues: CASSQDARPENIQYF. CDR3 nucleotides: TGCGCCAGCAGCCAAGATGCGCGGCCAGAAAACATTCAGTACTTC.

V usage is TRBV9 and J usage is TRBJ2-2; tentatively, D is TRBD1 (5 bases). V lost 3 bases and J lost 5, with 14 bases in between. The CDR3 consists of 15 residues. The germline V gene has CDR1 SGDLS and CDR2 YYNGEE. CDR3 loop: CASSATAFGTGELFF. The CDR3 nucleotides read TGTGCCAGCAGCGCGACAGCTTTCGGGACCGGGGAGCTGTTTTTT.

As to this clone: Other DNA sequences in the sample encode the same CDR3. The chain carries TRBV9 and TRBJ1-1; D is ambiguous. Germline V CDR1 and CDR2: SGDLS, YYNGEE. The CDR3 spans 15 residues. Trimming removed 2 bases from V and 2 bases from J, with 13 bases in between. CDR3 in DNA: TGTGCCAGCAGCGTGGGAGGCGGCGGCAACACTGAAGCTTTCTTT. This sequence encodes CASSVGGGGNTEAFF. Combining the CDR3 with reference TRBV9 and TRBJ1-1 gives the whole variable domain DSGVTQTPKHLITATGQRVTLRCSPRSGDLSVYWYQQSLDQGLQFLIQYYNGEERAKGNILERFSAQQFPDLHSELNLSSLELGDSALYFCASSVGGGGNTEAFFGQGTRLTVV.

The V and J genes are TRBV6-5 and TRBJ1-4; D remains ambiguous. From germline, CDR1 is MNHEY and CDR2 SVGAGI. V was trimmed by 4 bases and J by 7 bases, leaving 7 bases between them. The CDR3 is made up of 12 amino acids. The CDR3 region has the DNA TGTGCCAGCAGTTTCCCTGGTGAAAAACTGTTTTTT. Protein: CASSFPGEKLFF.